What follows describes a single T cell receptor (beta chain). Study processing details: Reference gene primer amplification in the assay estimated nucleated cell counts. Using immunoSEQ multiplex PCR, the repertoire was profiled, and TCRdb retains in-frame clones only, with some absent. Clonal size and the V and J genes are those of that table, whereas D and trimming came from the DNA. The sample has approximately 300,000 clones; roughly 90% are singletons. This record belongs to a study of blood T cell repertoires in COVID-19. Study-level background: T cells, B-cell-depleted T cells, or PBMCs provided the cDNA or gDNA that served as material.

Germline V gives CDR1 SGHTA, CDR2 FQGTGA. V lost 6 bases to trimming and J lost 0 bases, with 12 bases between them. The CDR3 runs 15 residues. Sequencing was carried out using peripheral blood. The origin of this receptor is a woman aged 45-65 years with active or convalescent COVID-19. The gene calls are TRBV7-3 and TRBJ2-1; D might be TRBD1 (6 bases). The chain's CDR3 is CASSSQGSSYNEQFF. The CDR3 coding sequence is TGTGCCAGCAGTTCTCAGGGGAGCTCCTACAATGAGCAGTTCTTC.